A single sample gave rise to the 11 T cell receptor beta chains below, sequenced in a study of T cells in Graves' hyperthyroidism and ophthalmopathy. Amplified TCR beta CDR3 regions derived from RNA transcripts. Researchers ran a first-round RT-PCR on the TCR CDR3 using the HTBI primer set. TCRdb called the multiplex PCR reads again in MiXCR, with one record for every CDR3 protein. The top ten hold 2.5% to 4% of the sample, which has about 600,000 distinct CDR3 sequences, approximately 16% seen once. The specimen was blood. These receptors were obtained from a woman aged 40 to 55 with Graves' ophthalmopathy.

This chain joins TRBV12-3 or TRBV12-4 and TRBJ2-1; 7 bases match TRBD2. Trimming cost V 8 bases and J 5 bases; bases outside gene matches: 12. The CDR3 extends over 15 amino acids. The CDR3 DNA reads TGTGCCAGCGGCCTTGGGGGGGGTACCAACAATGAGCAGTTCTTC. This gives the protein CASGLGGGTNNEQFF.

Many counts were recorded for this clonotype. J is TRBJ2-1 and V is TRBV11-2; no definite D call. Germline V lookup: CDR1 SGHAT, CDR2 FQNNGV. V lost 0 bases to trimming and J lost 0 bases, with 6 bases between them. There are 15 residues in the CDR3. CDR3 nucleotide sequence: TGTGCCAGCAGCTTAGACAGTATCTCCTACAATGAGCAGTTCTTC. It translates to CASSLDSISYNEQFF.

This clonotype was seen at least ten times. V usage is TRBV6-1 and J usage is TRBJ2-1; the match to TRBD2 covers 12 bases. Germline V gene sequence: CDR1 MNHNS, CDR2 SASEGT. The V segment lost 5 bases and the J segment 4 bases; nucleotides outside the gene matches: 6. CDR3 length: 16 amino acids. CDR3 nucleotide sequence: TGTGCCAGCAGTATCCTAGCGGGAGGGGGTTACAATGAGCAGTTCTTC. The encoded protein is CASSILAGGGYNEQFF.

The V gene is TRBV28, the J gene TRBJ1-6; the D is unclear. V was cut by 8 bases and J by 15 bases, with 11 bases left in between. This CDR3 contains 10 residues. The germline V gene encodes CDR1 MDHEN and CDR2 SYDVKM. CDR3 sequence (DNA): TGTGCCAGCTGGCGGTTAGGCCTCCACTTT. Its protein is CASWRLGLHF.

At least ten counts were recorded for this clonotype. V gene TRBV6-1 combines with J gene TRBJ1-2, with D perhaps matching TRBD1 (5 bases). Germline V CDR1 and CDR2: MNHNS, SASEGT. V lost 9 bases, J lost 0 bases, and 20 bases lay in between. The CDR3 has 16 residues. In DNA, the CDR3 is TGTGCCAGTACCTTTCGGGGGGGGAATACTAACTATGGCTACACCTTC. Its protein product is CASTFRGGNTNYGYTF.

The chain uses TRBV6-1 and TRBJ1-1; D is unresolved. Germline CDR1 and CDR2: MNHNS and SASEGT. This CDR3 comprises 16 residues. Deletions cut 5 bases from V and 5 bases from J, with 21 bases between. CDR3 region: CASSYSAPPGGTEAFF. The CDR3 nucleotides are TGTGCCAGCAGTTACTCAGCCCCCCCGGGTGGGACTGAAGCTTTCTTT.

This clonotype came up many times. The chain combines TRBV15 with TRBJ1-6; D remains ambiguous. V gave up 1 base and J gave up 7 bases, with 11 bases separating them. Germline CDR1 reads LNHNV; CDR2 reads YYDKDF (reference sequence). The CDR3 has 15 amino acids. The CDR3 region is CATSRALTQNSPLHF. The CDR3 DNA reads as TGTGCCACCAGCAGAGCCCTGACTCAGAATTCACCCCTCCACTTT.

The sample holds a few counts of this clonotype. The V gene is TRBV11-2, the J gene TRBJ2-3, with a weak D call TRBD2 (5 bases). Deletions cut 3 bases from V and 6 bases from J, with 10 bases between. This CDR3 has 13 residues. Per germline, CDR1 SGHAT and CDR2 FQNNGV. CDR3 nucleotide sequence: TGTGCCAGCAGCTTCGAGGGTGGGGATACGCAGTATTTT. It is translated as CASSFEGGDTQYF.

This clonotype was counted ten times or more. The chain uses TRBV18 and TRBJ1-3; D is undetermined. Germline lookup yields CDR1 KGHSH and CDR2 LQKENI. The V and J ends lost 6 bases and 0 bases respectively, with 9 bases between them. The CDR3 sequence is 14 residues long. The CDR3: CASSGQHSGNTIYF. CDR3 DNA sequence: TGTGCCAGCTCTGGGCAGCACTCTGGAAACACCATATATTTT.

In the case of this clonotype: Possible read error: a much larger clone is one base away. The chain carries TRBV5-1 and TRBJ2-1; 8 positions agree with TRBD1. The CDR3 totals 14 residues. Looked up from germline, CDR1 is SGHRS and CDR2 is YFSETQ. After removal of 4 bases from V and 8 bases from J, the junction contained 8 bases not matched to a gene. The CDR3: CASSVGQVMDEQFF. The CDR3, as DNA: TGCGCCAGCAGCGTGGGACAGGTTATGGATGAGCAGTTCTTC.

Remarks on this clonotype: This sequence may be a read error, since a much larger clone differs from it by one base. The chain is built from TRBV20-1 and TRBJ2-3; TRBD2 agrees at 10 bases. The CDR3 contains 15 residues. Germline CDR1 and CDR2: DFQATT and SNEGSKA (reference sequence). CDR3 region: CSAGERAGGADTQYF. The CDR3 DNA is TGCAGTGCTGGAGAGAGAGCGGGAGGGGCAGATACGCAGTATTTT.